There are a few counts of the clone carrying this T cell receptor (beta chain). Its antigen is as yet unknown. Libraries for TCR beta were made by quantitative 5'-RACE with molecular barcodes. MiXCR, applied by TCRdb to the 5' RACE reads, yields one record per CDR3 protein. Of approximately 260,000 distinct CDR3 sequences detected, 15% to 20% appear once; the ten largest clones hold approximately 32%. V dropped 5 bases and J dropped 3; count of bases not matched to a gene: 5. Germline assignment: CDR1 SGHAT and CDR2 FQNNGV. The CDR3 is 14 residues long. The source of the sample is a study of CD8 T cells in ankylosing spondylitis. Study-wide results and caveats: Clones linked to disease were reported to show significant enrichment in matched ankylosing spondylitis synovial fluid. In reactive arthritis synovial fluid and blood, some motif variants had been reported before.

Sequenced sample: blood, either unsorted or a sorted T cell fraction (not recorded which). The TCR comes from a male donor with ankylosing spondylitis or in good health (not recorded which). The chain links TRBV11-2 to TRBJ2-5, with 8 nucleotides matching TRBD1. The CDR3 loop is CASSRDRGEETQYF. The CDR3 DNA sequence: TGTGCCAGCAGCCGTGACAGGGGAGAAGAGACCCAGTACTTC.